This T cell receptor (beta chain) was profiled in a study of T cells in Graves' hyperthyroidism and ophthalmopathy. General study points: Stable hyperthyroidism and ophthalmopathy were separated using 13 V-J signatures.

TCR beta CDR3 sequences were amplified from RNA transcripts. The HTBI primer set was used in a first-round RT-PCR of the TCR CDR3. A single record per CDR3 protein comes from TCRdb applying MiXCR to the multiplex PCR reads. This table has roughly 350,000 distinct CDR3 sequences, approximately 15% appearing once. CDR1 and CDR2 (germline): MNHNS, SASEGT. The J segment lost 5 bases and the V segment lost 5 bases, leaving 12 bases of the junction unmatched. The CDR3 contains 17 residues. In its sample, this clonotype was seen many times. Its target is unknown. Uncontrolled infections, other autoimmune diseases, pregnancy or lactation led to exclusion of patients.

Sequenced material: blood. The TCR was taken from a woman in her 40s with Graves' ophthalmopathy. The rearrangement uses TRBV6-1 and TRBJ2-5; 12 bases align to TRBD2. CDR3 nucleotide sequence: TGTGCCAGCAGTTACACCCGACTAGCGGGGGTGGGGGAGACCCAGTACTTC. Translation gives CASSYTRLAGVGETQYF.